The 5 T cell receptor beta chains reported below all come from one sample, sequenced in a study of blood T cell repertoires in COVID-19. Produced via immunoSEQ multiplex PCR; TCRdb's table is partial and in-frame only. The top ten clones hold about a sixth of a sample with about 76,000 clones, 80% to 90% of them seen once. Sequencing was done on a sample of peripheral blood. The receptors originated from a woman in her sixties with acute or convalescent COVID-19.

The J gene is TRBJ2-2, the V gene TRBV6-1, with D possibly matching TRBD2 (6 bases). This CDR3 spans 14 amino acids. Looked up from germline, CDR1 is MNHNS and CDR2 is SASEGT. Trimming cost V 3 bases and J 7 bases, with 12 bases left between them. CDR3 region: CASSDGGFGGELFF. CDR3 DNA sequence: TGTGCCAGCAGTGACGGGGGATTTGGCGGGGAGCTGTTTTTT.

The V call is TRBV9, the J call TRBJ1-1; D gene ambiguous. The V gene lost 2 bases and the J gene lost 6 bases, with 11 bases spanning the gap. CDR1 is SGDLS, CDR2 YYNGEE, per germline. The CDR3 length is 13 residues. CDR3 bases: TGTGCCAGCAGCGTGAGGTCGTCGGCTGAAGCTTTCTTT. This codes for CASSVRSSAEAFF. Using reference TRBV9 and TRBJ1-1 for the parts outside the CDR3, the full variable domain is DSGVTQTPKHLITATGQRVTLRCSPRSGDLSVYWYQQSLDQGLQFLIQYYNGEERAKGNILERFSAQQFPDLHSELNLSSLELGDSALYFCASSVRSSAEAFFGQGTRLTVV.

The sample holds a few counts of this clone. This rearrangement joins TRBV18 to TRBJ2-7; D not resolved. Trimming took 6 bases from V and 0 from J, leaving 12 bases between them. The germline gives CDR1 KGHSH, CDR2 LQKENI. The CDR3 is 14 residues long. The DNA of the CDR3 is TGTGCCAGCTCCCAGGCCGCAATCTCCTACGAGCAGTACGTC. Translated: CASSQAAISYEQYV.

The genes are TRBV7-2 and TRBJ2-7; possibly TRBD1 for D (5 bases). The CDR3 has 16 residues. Trimming stripped 2 bases from V and 0 bases from J, with 14 bases between. Per germline, CDR1 SGHTA and CDR2 FQGNSA. The CDR3 bases are TGTGCCAGCAGCTTATCGCCAGGGCACAACTCCTACGAGCAGTACTTC. Translating it yields CASSLSPGHNSYEQYF.

The V gene is TRBV5-1, the J gene TRBJ1-2; 7 positions agree with TRBD1. V lost 0 bases and J lost 3; bases outside the gene matches: 5. The CDR3 is 15 residues long. Germline CDR1 SGHRS, CDR2 YFSETQ. CDR3 sequence reads: CASSLGLQGDYGYTF. CDR3 nucleotide sequence: TGCGCCAGCAGCTTGGGACTCCAGGGGGACTATGGCTACACCTTC.